The rows below give T cell receptor beta chains drawn from one sample of a study of T cells after yellow fever vaccination. Using its own MiXCR run on the 5' RACE reads, TCRdb lists one record per CDR3 protein. The sample contains 550,000 to 750,000 distinct CDR3 sequences, roughly 14% of which appear only once. The specimen was PBMCs, collected on the day of the yellow fever booster vaccination. The receptor set was obtained from a man aged 25-45 years who received the YFV17D yellow fever vaccine. The CDR3 runs from the conserved cysteine through the conserved F or W. The D gene is left open where the match is weak. Size values are once, few and many counts, or a class for expanded clones, and some rows have none.

D gene	V gene	J gene	clone size	CDR3 protein	CDR3 DNA
.	TRBV20-1	TRBJ2-4	.	CSARPGDIQYF	TGCAGTGCTAGACCAGGAGACATTCAGTACTTC
TRBD2	TRBV5-1	TRBJ2-1	.	CASSLEVGHWTSGYNEQFF	TGCGCCAGCAGCTTGGAGGTCGGACACTGGACTAGCGGGTACAATGAGCAGTTCTTC
TRBD1	TRBV7-9	TRBJ1-2	few	CASSLRQGMNYGYTF	TGTGCCAGCAGCTTAAGACAGGGGATGAACTATGGCTACACCTTC
TRBD2	TRBV5-1	TRBJ2-7	.	CASSLPAGVDEQYF	TGCGCCAGCAGCTTACCAGCGGGAGTGGACGAGCAGTACTTC
.	TRBV7-2	TRBJ2-5	few	CASSLAFGVGEETQYF	TGTGCCAGCAGCTTAGCTTTTGGAGTCGGGGAAGAGACCCAGTACTTC
TRBD2	TRBV3-1	TRBJ2-1	few	CASSQRTRAEQFF	TGTGCCAGCAGCCAAAGGACTAGGGCTGAGCAGTTCTTC
.	TRBV28	TRBJ2-1	.	CASSLLTRPSSYNEQFF	TGTGCCAGCAGTTTACTCACTCGGCCGAGCTCCTACAATGAGCAGTTCTTC
TRBD1	TRBV18	TRBJ2-2	.	CASSPRQGRNTGELFF	TGTGCCAGCTCACCGCGACAGGGGAGGAACACCGGGGAGCTGTTTTTT
TRBD1	TRBV5-1	TRBJ2-7	few	CASSSVGTGAYEQYF	TGCGCCAGCAGCTCCGTTGGGACAGGGGCCTACGAGCAGTACTTC
.	TRBV10-3	TRBJ2-5	many	CAISGGRQETQYF	TGTGCCATCAGTGGAGGACGGCAAGAGACCCAGTACTTC
TRBD1	TRBV5-1	TRBJ2-5	few	CASSPDRGLQETQYF	TGCGCCAGCAGCCCGGACAGGGGACTTCAAGAGACCCAGTACTTC
.	TRBV7-2	TRBJ2-3	.	CASSSISTGHDTQYF	TGTGCCAGCAGCTCAATTAGTACGGGACACGATACGCAGTATTTT
TRBD2	TRBV10-3	TRBJ2-6	few	CAIRAGAGANVLTF	TGTGCCATCAGAGCGGGAGCTGGGGCCAACGTCCTGACTTTC
.	TRBV19	TRBJ2-7	.	CASSIHGQTGYEQYF	TGTGCCAGTAGTATCCATGGACAGACAGGCTACGAGCAGTACTTC
.	TRBV7-2	TRBJ2-5	.	CASSLAHFPVRTRGTETQYF	TGTGCCAGCAGCTTAGCGCATTTTCCTGTTCGGACTAGGGGGACGGAGACCCAGTACTTC
TRBD2	TRBV18	TRBJ2-7	.	CASSPSGTSGVEQYF	TGTGCCAGCTCTCCATCAGGGACTAGCGGGGTCGAGCAGTACTTC
.	TRBV7-2	TRBJ2-7	.	CASSLTRSGYEQYF	TGTGCCAGCAGCTTAACCCGCTCGGGTTACGAGCAGTACTTC
.	TRBV14	TRBJ2-7	few	CASSQGASFWEQYF	TGTGCCAGCAGCCAAGGGGCTAGTTTCTGGGAGCAGTACTTC
.	TRBV29-1	TRBJ2-3	few	CSVGEMDNTDTQYF	TGCAGCGTTGGGGAGATGGACAACACAGATACGCAGTATTTT
TRBD1	TRBV7-2	TRBJ2-3	.	CASSPVGTDNTQYF	TGTGCCAGCAGCCCCGTTGGGACAGACAATACGCAGTATTTT
.	TRBV4-3	TRBJ2-7	.	CASSQGLDSFYEQYF	TGCGCCAGCAGCCAAGGGTTAGACAGTTTCTACGAGCAGTACTTC
.	TRBV2	TRBJ2-2	few	CASRNLLAERLQNTGELFF	TGTGCCAGCAGAAATTTACTAGCAGAGCGGCTCCAGAACACCGGGGAGCTGTTTTTT
.	TRBV2	TRBJ2-5	.	CASSDAETGETQYF	TGTGCCAGCAGTGATGCGGAAACAGGGGAGACCCAGTACTTC
.	TRBV25-1	TRBJ2-7	.	CASNPPNVPYEQYF	TGTGCCAGCAACCCGCCGAACGTCCCCTACGAGCAGTACTTC
TRBD2	TRBV20-1	TRBJ2-7	few	CSAPELAGLEQYF	TGCAGTGCCCCCGAGCTAGCGGGACTCGAGCAGTACTTC
TRBD1	TRBV6-5	TRBJ2-4	few	CASSYLSPGQVSKNIQYF	TGTGCCAGCAGTTACCTATCTCCGGGACAGGTTTCCAAAAACATTCAGTACTTC
TRBD2	TRBV20-1	TRBJ2-2	few	CSARDFRRASGRPGELFF	TGCAGTGCTAGAGATTTTAGACGCGCTAGCGGGAGACCCGGGGAGCTGTTTTTT
.	TRBV6-2/TRBV6-3	TRBJ1-2	few	CASRLALQYRNFGYGYTF	TGTGCCAGCAGGTTGGCGTTACAGTATAGAAACTTCGGCTATGGCTACACCTTC
.	TRBV20-1	TRBJ1-5	few	CSAREPLGAQPQHF	TGCAGTGCTAGAGAACCCCTTGGGGCTCAGCCCCAGCATTTT
.	TRBV7-9	TRBJ1-5	few	CASSYSPFEPQHF	TGTGCCAGCAGCTATAGTCCGTTCGAGCCCCAGCATTTT
.	TRBV4-3	TRBJ2-7	.	CASSPPGANVQYF	TGCGCCAGCAGCCCACCAGGGGCCAACGTGCAGTACTTC
TRBD2	TRBV28	TRBJ2-1	.	CASSRAGVSDEQFF	TGTGCCAGCAGTCGAGCGGGAGTAAGCGATGAGCAGTTCTTC
.	TRBV30	TRBJ2-7	.	CAWKDISYEQYF	TGTGCCTGGAAGGACATCTCCTACGAGCAGTACTTC
.	TRBV7-3	TRBJ2-2	.	CASSLMAGSTGELFF	TGTGCCAGCAGCTTAATGGCGGGGAGCACCGGGGAGCTGTTTTTT
.	TRBV14	TRBJ2-1	few	CASSQSLVREQFF	TGTGCCAGCAGCCAGTCACTAGTTCGTGAGCAGTTCTTC
.	TRBV20-1	TRBJ2-7	few	CSARNRDQAYEQYF	TGCAGTGCTAGAAACCGGGACCAAGCCTACGAGCAGTACTTC
TRBD2	TRBV6-5	TRBJ2-2	.	CASSYSGTTGNTGELFF	TGTGCCAGCAGTTACTCCGGGACTACTGGGAACACCGGGGAGCTGTTTTTT
.	TRBV21-1	TRBJ2-6	few	CASSKEGVAGANVLTF	TGTGCCAGCAGCAAAGAAGGGGTTGCTGGGGCCAACGTCCTGACTTTC